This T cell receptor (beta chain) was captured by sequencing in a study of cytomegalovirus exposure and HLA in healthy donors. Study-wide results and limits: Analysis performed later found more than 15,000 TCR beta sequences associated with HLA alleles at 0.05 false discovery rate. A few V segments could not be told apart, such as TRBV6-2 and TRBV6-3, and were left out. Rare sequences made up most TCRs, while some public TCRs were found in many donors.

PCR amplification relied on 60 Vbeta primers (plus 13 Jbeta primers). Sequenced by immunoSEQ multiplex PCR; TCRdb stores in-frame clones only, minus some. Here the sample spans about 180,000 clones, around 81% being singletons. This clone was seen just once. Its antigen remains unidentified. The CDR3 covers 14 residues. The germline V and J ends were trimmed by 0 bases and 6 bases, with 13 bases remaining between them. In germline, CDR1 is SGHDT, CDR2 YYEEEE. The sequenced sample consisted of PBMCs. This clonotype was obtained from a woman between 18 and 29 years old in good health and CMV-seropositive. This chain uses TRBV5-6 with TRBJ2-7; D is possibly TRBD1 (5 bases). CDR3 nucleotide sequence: TGTGCCAGCAGCTTGGGTGCAGGGTCCCGCGAGCAGTACTTC. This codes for CASSLGAGSREQYF.